This entry lists 20 T cell receptor beta chains sequenced from one sample in a study of Graves' ophthalmopathy and Graves' hyperthyroidism. The authors amplified TCR beta CDR3 regions, and they did so from RNA transcripts for repertoire sequencing. After a first-round RT-PCR with HTBI primers, a second-round multiplex PCR was run. In TCRdb, the multiplex PCR reads were re-called with MiXCR into one record per CDR3 protein. The sample records 500,000 to 800,000 distinct CDR3 sequences, 35% to 45% being singletons. Sequenced input: peripheral blood. Receptors originate from an adult man with Graves' ophthalmopathy.

This clonotype was seen many times. The chain joins TRBV19 to TRBJ1-2; 10 bases are shared with TRBD1. CDR1 and CDR2 (germline): LNHDA, SQIVND (reference sequence). With 10 bases clipped from V and 4 bases from J, the junction kept 9 bases outside the gene matches. The CDR3 contains 14 residues. The chain's CDR3 is CATSTGGEGYGYTF. CDR3 DNA sequence: TGTGCCACCTCGACAGGGGGCGAGGGCTATGGCTACACCTTC. Based on the CDR3 plus reference TRBV19 and TRBJ1-2, the full variable domain is DGGITQSPKYLFRKEGQNVTLSCEQNLNHDAMYWYRQDPGQGLRLIYYSQIVNDFQKGDIAEGYSVSREKKESFPLTVTSAQKNPTAFYLCATSTGGEGYGYTFGSGTRLTVV.

This clonotype was counted ten times or more. V usage is TRBV5-5 and J usage is TRBJ2-2; the D gene is possibly TRBD1 (6 bases). The germline V gene has CDR1 SGHKS and CDR2 YYEKEE (reference sequence). The CDR3 runs 14 residues. V was cut by 5 bases and J by 2 bases, with 10 bases left in between. CDR3 amino acids: CASSPGTNTGELFF. For the CDR3, the DNA is TGTGCCAGCAGTCCCGGGACAAACACCGGGGAGCTGTTTTTT. Using reference TRBV5-5 and TRBJ2-2 for the parts outside the CDR3, the full variable domain is DAGVTQSPTHLIKTRGQQVTLRCSPISGHKSVSWYQQVLGQGPQFIFQYYEKEERGRGNFPDRFSARQFPNYSSELNVNALLLGDSALYLCASSPGTNTGELFFGEGSRLTVL.

This clonotype was seen at least ten times. V and J are TRBV15 and TRBJ2-6; D is ambiguous. Per the germline V gene, CDR1 is LNHNV and CDR2 is YYDKDF (reference sequence). The ends were cut back, 2 bases at V and 0 bases at J, with 5 bases in the middle. This CDR3 has 15 amino acids. CDR3 sequence (DNA): TGTGCCACCAGCAGACCCGCCTCTGGGGCCAACGTCCTGACTTTC. Protein sequence: CATSRPASGANVLTF.

The chain recombines TRBV12-5 with TRBJ1-4; tentatively, D is TRBD1 (5 bases). Germline V gives CDR1 LGHNT, CDR2 FRNRAP. This CDR3 comprises 15 residues. Trimming removed 6 bases from V and 5 bases from J, with 16 bases in between. The CDR3 DNA is TGTGCTAGTGGGGCGGGGGGGGACCGAAATGAAAAACTGTTTTTT. This translates into CASGAGGDRNEKLFF.

This clonotype was seen ten or more times. The rearrangement uses TRBV19 and TRBJ1-1; 8 bases are a match to TRBD1. This CDR3 region has 15 residues. V gave up 3 bases and J gave up 2 bases; unmatched junction bases: 5. The V gene's germline CDR1 is LNHDA and CDR2 SQIVND (reference sequence). The CDR3, as DNA: TGTGCCAGTAGTATGGACAGGGAACCTAACACTGAAGCTTTCTTT. Its protein is CASSMDREPNTEAFF.

The genes are TRBV10-2 and TRBJ2-5; 8 nucleotides match TRBD2. Unmatched junction bases numbered 5, after V lost 7 bases and J lost 1 base. The CDR3 spans 14 residues. CDR1 and CDR2 (germline): WSHSY, SAAADI. The CDR3 DNA follows: TGCGCCAGCAAGGGCGGGAGGTCCCAAGAGACCCAGTACTTC. This translates into CASKGGRSQETQYF.

The chain couples TRBV12-3 or TRBV12-4 to TRBJ1-5, with TRBD1 as a possible D gene (5 bases). The CDR3 extends over 13 amino acids. The ends were cut back, 3 bases at V and 6 bases at J, with 9 bases in the middle. The chain's CDR3 is CASSFAGTQPQHF. In nucleotides, the CDR3 is TGTGCCAGCAGTTTTGCAGGGACTCAGCCCCAGCATTTT.

This clonotype was seen many times. This chain connects TRBV25-1 to TRBJ1-4; D is uncertain. The V gene's germline CDR1 is MGHDK and CDR2 SYGVNS. The V end was cut by 0 bases, the J end by 2 bases, with 10 bases between. The CDR3 consists of 16 residues. CDR3 loop: CASSEYTGSTNEKLFF. CDR3 in DNA: TGTGCCAGCAGTGAATATACGGGGTCGACTAATGAAAAACTGTTTTTT.

In its sample, this clonotype was seen a few times. V is TRBV6-5 and J is TRBJ2-5, with D perhaps being TRBD1 or TRBD2 (5 bases each). The CDR3 length is 16 residues. The ends were cut back, 1 base at V and 5 bases at J, with 17 bases in the middle. Germline V lookup: CDR1 MNHEY, CDR2 SVGAGI. CDR3: CASSYLVGREGETQYF. The CDR3 DNA reads TGTGCCAGCAGTTACTTGGTCGGACGAGAGGGGGAGACCCAGTACTTC.

This clonotype appeared many times. Here the CDR3 DNA reads TGTGCCAGCAGTGCCGTCGGGACGGAAGAGACCCAGTACTTC. Translating gives CASSAVGTEETQYF. The rearrangement uses TRBV2 and TRBJ2-5; D possibly uses TRBD1 or TRBD2 (5 bases each). V lost 4 bases to trimming and J lost 3 bases, with 12 bases between them. The CDR3 runs to 14 residues. Germline V CDR1 and CDR2: SNHLY, FYNNEI.

In its sample, this clonotype was seen many times. V and J are TRBV14 and TRBJ2-5, with a possible D match to TRBD1 (6 bases). This CDR3 has 14 residues. V lost 2 bases and J 6 bases, leaving 13 bases between the germline ends. Germline lookup yields CDR1 SGHDN and CDR2 FVKESK. In nucleotides, the CDR3 is TGTGCCAGCAGCCAATTCGGACAGACGAAGACCCAGTACTTC. Translated, it gives CASSQFGQTKTQYF.

As to this clonotype: Germline is not matched at one junction end, which may reflect a read error. The chain links TRBV7-6 to TRBJ2-7; 11 bases agree with TRBD2. Germline CDR1 and CDR2: SGHVS and FNYEAQ. CDR3 size: 15 residues. In DNA, the CDR3 is TGTGCCAGCAGCTTAACACTAGCGGGAGCAGGGGAGCTGTACTTC. Protein sequence: CASSLTLAGAGELYF.

Many counts were recorded for this clonotype. The chain links TRBV10-3 to TRBJ1-5; the D gene is possibly TRBD1 (5 bases). V was clipped by 4 bases and J by 7 bases, with 14 bases between them. CDR3 length: 14 amino acids. Germline CDR1 reads ENHRY; CDR2 reads SYGVKD. The CDR3 loop reads CAISGWGVGQPQHF. The CDR3 DNA reads TGTGCCATCAGTGGCTGGGGGGTAGGGCAGCCCCAGCATTTT.

This clonotype was observed at least ten times. The V call is TRBV14, the J call TRBJ1-6; 9 nucleotides agree with TRBD1. The CDR3 consists of 16 residues. Germline CDR1 SGHDN, CDR2 FVKESK. J was trimmed by 11 bases and V by 4 bases; bases with no gene match: 12. The CDR3 sequence is CASSPPGTGNNPPLHF. CDR3 nucleotide sequence: TGTGCCAGCAGCCCTCCAGGGACAGGGAATAACCCACCCCTCCACTTT.

The chain is built from TRBV19 and TRBJ1-5; the match to TRBD1 covers 8 bases. CDR1 and CDR2 from the germline V gene are LNHDA and SQIVND (reference sequence). This CDR3 comprises 17 residues. The junction had 9 bases not matched to a gene; V was cut back by 1 base and J by 4 bases. The CDR3 here is CASSIGFQGARNQPQHF. The CDR3 nucleotides are TGTGCCAGTAGTATAGGGTTCCAGGGGGCCCGTAATCAGCCCCAGCATTTT.

This clonotype was counted many times. The rearrangement links TRBV2 to TRBJ2-5, with a possible D match to TRBD1 (6 bases). Per the germline V gene, CDR1 is SNHLY and CDR2 is FYNNEI. This CDR3 region has 14 residues. The V end lost 6 bases, the J end lost 7 bases, and 18 bases lay between the germline ends. CDR3 DNA sequence: TGTGCCAGCAGACCCCAGGACAGAACTGGGACCCAGTACTTC. As protein: CASRPQDRTGTQYF.

This clonotype has a count of ten or more. V usage is TRBV10-3 and J usage is TRBJ2-5, with a possible D match to TRBD1 (5 bases). Trimming took off 3 bases at V and 5 bases at J, with 13 bases between the two ends. The CDR3 runs 14 residues. Germline values: CDR1 ENHRY, CDR2 SYGVKD. Here the CDR3 reads CAISEIQGSETQYF. The CDR3 DNA is TGTGCCATCAGTGAAATCCAGGGATCGGAGACCCAGTACTTC.

This chain joins TRBV7-9 and TRBJ2-6; unclear D gene. There are 11 residues in the CDR3. The germline V gene encodes CDR1 SEHNR and CDR2 FQNEAQ (reference sequence). The DNA for the CDR3 is TGTGCTCAGGCTGGGGCCAACGTCCTGACTTTC. Translating it yields CAQAGANVLTF.

This clonotype has just one count. The chain is built from TRBV19 and TRBJ2-1; D not certain. V was cut by 4 bases and J by 2 bases, with 3 bases left in between. The germline CDR1 and CDR2 sequences are LNHDA and SQIVND (reference sequence). The CDR3 totals 12 residues. Written as DNA, the CDR3 is TGTGCCAGTAGTAGGACCTACAATGAGCAGTTCTTC. Protein product: CASSRTYNEQFF.

In its sample, this clonotype was seen many times. The chain couples TRBV13 to TRBJ1-6; TRBD1 matches at 9 bases. Germline loops: CDR1 PRHDT, CDR2 FYEKMQ (reference sequence). The CDR3 sequence is 15 residues long. V trimming: 5 bases; J trimming: 10 bases; junction bases outside the gene matches: 9. The DNA for the CDR3 is TGTGCCAGCAGCCGACGGGACAGGGCCGACTCACCCCTCCACTTT. Residues: CASSRRDRADSPLHF.